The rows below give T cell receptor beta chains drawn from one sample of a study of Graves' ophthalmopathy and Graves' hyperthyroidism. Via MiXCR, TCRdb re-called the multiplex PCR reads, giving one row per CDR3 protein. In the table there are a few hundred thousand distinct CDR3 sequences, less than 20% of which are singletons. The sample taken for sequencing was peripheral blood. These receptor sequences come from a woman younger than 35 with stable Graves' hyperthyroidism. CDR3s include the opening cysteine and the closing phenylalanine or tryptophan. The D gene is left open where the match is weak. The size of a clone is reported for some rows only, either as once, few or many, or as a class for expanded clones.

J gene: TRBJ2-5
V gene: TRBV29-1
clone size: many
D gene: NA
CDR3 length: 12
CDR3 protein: CSVRTYQETQYF
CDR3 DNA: TGCAGCGTTCGGACGTACCAAGAGACCCAGTACTTC

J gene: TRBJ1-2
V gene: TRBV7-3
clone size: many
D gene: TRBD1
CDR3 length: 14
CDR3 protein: CASSSYRGEYGYTF
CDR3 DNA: TGTGCCAGCAGCTCCTACAGGGGGGAATATGGCTACACCTTC

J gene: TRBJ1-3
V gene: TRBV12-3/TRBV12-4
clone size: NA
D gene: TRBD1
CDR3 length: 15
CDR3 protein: CASSFGQDAGNTIYF
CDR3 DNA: TGTGCCAGCAGTTTCGGACAGGATGCTGGAAACACTATATATTTT

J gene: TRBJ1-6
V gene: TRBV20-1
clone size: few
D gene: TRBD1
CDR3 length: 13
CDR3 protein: CSAPGQGNSPLHF
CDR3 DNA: TGCAGTGCCCCAGGACAGGGTAATTCACCCCTCCACTTT

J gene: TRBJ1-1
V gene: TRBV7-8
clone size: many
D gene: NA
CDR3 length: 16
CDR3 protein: CASTINGWGLRTEAFF
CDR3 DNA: TGTGCCAGCACCATCAACGGGTGGGGGCTGAGAACTGAAGCTTTCTTT

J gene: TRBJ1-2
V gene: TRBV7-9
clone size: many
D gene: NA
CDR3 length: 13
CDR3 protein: CASSLMSDYGYTF
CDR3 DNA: TGTGCCAGCAGCTTAATGTCCGACTATGGCTACACCTTC

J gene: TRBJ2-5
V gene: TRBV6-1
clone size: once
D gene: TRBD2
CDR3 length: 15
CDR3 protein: CASSSHTSGQETQYF
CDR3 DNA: TGTGCCAGCAGCTCCCACACTAGCGGGCAAGAGACCCAGTACTTC

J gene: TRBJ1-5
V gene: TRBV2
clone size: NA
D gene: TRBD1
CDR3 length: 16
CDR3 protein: CASSRDRESSNQPQHF
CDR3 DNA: TGTGCCAGCAGTCGGGACAGGGAATCTAGCAATCAGCCCCAGCATTTT

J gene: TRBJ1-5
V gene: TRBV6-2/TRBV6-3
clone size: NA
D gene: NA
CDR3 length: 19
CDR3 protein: CASSRALLLQLDSNQPQHF
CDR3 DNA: TGTGCCAGCAGCCGCGCCCTCCTGCTCCAGTTGGATAGCAATCAGCCCCAGCATTTT

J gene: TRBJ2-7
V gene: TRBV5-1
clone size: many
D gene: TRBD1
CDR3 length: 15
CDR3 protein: CASSLEGTATYEQYF
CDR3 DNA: TGCGCCAGCAGCTTGGAAGGGACAGCAACCTACGAGCAGTACTTC

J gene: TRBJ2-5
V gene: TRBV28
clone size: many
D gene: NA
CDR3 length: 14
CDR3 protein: CASSFGGRQETQYF
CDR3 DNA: TGTGCCAGCAGTTTCGGGGGCAGACAAGAGACCCAGTACTTC

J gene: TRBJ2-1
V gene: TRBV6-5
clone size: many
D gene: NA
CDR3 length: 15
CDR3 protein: CASSSSVRGTGEQFF
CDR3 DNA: TGTGCCAGCAGTTCGTCCGTAAGGGGTACGGGTGAGCAGTTCTTC

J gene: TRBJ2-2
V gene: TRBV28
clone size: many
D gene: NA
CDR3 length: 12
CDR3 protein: CASSLGQGELFF
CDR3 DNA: TGTGCCAGCAGTCTCGGACAGGGGGAGCTGTTTTTT

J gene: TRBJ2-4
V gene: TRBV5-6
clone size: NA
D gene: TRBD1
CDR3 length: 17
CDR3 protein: CASSFRTGVLAKNIKYF
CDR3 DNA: TGTGCCAGCAGCTTCAGGACAGGGGTTTTAGCCAAAAACATTAAGTACTTC

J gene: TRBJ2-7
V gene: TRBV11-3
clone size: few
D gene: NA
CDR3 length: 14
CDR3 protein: CASSFSQGVYEQYF
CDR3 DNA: TGTGCCAGCAGCTTCAGCCAGGGCGTCTACGAGCAGTACTTC

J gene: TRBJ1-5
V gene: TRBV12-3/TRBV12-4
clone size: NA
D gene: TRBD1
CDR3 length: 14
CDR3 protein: CASSRDRSNQPQQF
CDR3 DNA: TGTGCCAGCAGCCGGGACAGGAGCAATCAGCCCCAGCAGTTT

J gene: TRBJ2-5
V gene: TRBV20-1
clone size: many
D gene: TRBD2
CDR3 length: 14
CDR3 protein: CSARDLAGAETQYF
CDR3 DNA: TGCAGTGCTAGGGATCTAGCGGGGGCAGAGACCCAGTACTTC

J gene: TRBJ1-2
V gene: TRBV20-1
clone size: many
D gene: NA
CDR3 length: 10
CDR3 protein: CSASGYGYTF
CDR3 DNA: TGCAGTGCTTCGGGATATGGCTACACCTTC

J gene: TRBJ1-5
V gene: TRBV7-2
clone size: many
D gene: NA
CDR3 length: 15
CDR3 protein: CASSLYSVGNQPQHF
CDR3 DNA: TGTGCCAGCAGCTTATATTCCGTAGGCAATCAGCCCCAGCATTTT

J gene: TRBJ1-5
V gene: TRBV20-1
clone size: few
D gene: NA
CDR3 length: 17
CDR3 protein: CSARDSRGPHSNQPQHF
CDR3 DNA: TGCAGTGCTAGAGATTCCAGGGGCCCTCATAGCAATCAGCCCCAGCATTTT

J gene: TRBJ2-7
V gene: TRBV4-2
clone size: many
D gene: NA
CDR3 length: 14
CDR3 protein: CASSQGPIVYEQYF
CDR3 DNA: TGTGCCAGCAGCCAAGGCCCCATCGTCTACGAGCAGTACTTC

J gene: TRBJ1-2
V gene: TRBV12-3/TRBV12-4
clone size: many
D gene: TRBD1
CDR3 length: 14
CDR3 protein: CASSFTGGADGYTF
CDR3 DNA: TGTGCCAGCAGTTTCACAGGGGGCGCCGATGGCTACACCTTC

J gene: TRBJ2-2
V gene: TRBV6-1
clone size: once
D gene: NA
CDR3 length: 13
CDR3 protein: CASEGYDTGELFF
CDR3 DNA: TGTGCCAGTGAAGGGTACGACACCGGGGAGCTGTTTTTT

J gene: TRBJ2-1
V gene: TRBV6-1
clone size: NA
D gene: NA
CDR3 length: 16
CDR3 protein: CASNFTPDSSYNEQFF
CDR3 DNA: TGTGCCAGCAACTTCACCCCGGACAGCTCCTACAATGAGCAGTTCTTC